Each of the 16 T cell receptor beta chains below was sequenced from the same sample in a study of T cells in localized non-small cell lung cancer. Here immunoSEQ multiplex PCR was the method, and the copy in TCRdb shows in-frame clones only, minus some. The sample lists more than 20,000 clones, approximately 86% seen once, with around 14% in the top ten. Sequences were derived from peripheral blood, sampled before any cancer treatment. The origin of the receptors is an older female donor with stage I lung adenocarcinoma.

The rearrangement links TRBV5-1 to TRBJ2-5; unclear D gene. Trimming cost V 0 bases and J 2 bases, with 8 bases left between them. CDR1 is SGHRS, CDR2 YFSETQ, per germline. The CDR3 has 14 amino acids. CDR3 amino acids: CASSLVGFQETQYF. In DNA form, the CDR3 reads TGCGCCAGCAGCTTGGTAGGATTTCAAGAGACCCAGTACTTC. Complete variable domain (other parts from reference TRBV5-1 and TRBJ2-5): KAGVTQTPRYLIKTRGQQVTLSCSPISGHRSVSWYQQTPGQGLQFLFEYFSETQRNKGNFPGRFSGRQFSNSRSEMNVSTLELGDSALYLCASSLVGFQETQYFGPGTRLLVL.

The rearrangement joins TRBV18 to TRBJ2-7; D is undetermined. CDR1 is KGHSH and CDR2 is LQKENI in the germline V gene. With 1 base removed from V and 2 bases from J, the gap between germline ends came to 12 bases. The CDR3 has 15 amino acids. The CDR3 sequence: CASSPRASVTYEQYF. The CDR3 DNA follows: TGTGCCAGCTCACCACGAGCGTCGGTGACCTACGAGCAGTACTTC.

In its sample, this clone was seen a few times. The chain employs TRBV28 and TRBJ2-5; a weak D match, TRBD2 (7 bases). Trimming cost V 5 bases and J 4 bases, with 14 bases left between them. Germline V gene lookup returns CDR1 MDHEN and CDR2 SYDVKM. The CDR3 spans 14 residues. CDR3 region: CASSPTGGLETQYF. The CDR3 DNA sequence: TGTGCCAGCAGTCCGACGGGGGGCTTAGAGACCCAGTACTTC. The complete variable domain, with remaining parts taken from reference TRBV28 and TRBJ2-5, reads DVKVTQSSRYLVKRTGEKVFLECVQDMDHENMFWYRQDPGLGLRLIYFSYDVKMKEKGDIPEGYSVSREKKERFSLILESASTNQTSMYLCASSPTGGLETQYFGPGTRLLVL.

This rearrangement joins TRBV27 to TRBJ1-2; D gene ambiguous. The germline V gene has CDR1 MNHEY and CDR2 SMNVEV (reference sequence). Trimming removed 4 bases from V and 6 bases from J, with 9 bases in between. The CDR3 covers 12 residues. CDR3 in amino acids: CASSSLRDGYTF. As DNA, the CDR3 is TGTGCCAGCAGTTCTTTGAGGGATGGCTACACCTTC.

The CDR3 loop is CASSDRNTEAFF. Written as DNA, the CDR3 is TGCGCCAGCAGCGATCGAAACACTGAAGCTTTCTTT. J is TRBJ1-1 and V is TRBV10-2; D unresolved. Germline assignment: CDR1 WSHSY and CDR2 SAAADI. The CDR3 spans 12 residues. V lost 6 bases, J lost 2 bases, and 7 bases lay in between.

The sample holds a few counts of this clone. V and J are TRBV11-1 and TRBJ1-5, with D hard to call. Germline CDR1 SGHAT, CDR2 FQDESV (reference sequence). Trimming pared 5 bases from V and 3 bases from J, leaving 11 bases between. The CDR3 loop spans 14 amino acids. This CDR3 reads CASSQDGVNQPQHF. In DNA form, the CDR3 reads TGTGCCAGCAGCCAGGACGGTGTCAATCAGCCCCAGCATTTT.

The rearrangement links TRBV11-2 to TRBJ2-2; tentative D call: TRBD2 (5 bases). V lost 1 base, J lost 4 bases, and 13 bases lay in between. The CDR3 extends over 16 amino acids. Per germline, CDR1 SGHAT and CDR2 FQNNGV. CDR3 sequence (DNA): TGTGCCAGCAGCTTAGTCTCGCGGGTGGGCACCGGGGAGCTGTTTTTT. Translating it yields CASSLVSRVGTGELFF.

CDR3 amino acids: CASSQGGTSGNTIYF. In DNA, the CDR3 is TGTGCCAGCAGTCAAGGGGGGACCTCTGGAAACACCATATATTTT. The chain carries TRBV7-3 and TRBJ1-3, with D possibly being TRBD1 (6 bases). The CDR3 sequence is 15 residues long. Deletions cut 6 bases from V and 0 bases from J, with 12 bases between. Per the germline V gene, CDR1 is SGHTA and CDR2 is FQGTGA. Based on the CDR3 plus reference TRBV7-3 and TRBJ1-3, the full variable domain is GAGVSQTPSNKVTEKGKYVELRCDPISGHTALYWYRQSLGQGPEFLIYFQGTGAADDSGLPNDRFFAVRPEGSVSTLKIQRTERGDSAVYLCASSQGGTSGNTIYFGEGSWLTVV.

This clone is medium-sized. V gene TRBV29-1 combines with J gene TRBJ2-5; D unresolved. The CDR3 consists of 11 residues. Trimming pared 1 base from V and 3 bases from J, leaving 3 bases between. Germline V gene data show CDR1 as SQVTM and CDR2 as ANQGSEA. The DNA for the CDR3 is TGCAGCGTTGAAGGGGAAGAGACCCAGTACTTC. Protein product: CSVEGEETQYF. Drawing the rest from reference TRBV29-1 and TRBJ2-5, the complete variable domain is SAVISQKPSRDICQRGTSLTIQCQVDSQVTMMFWYRQQPGQSLTLIATANQGSEATYESGFVIDKFPISRPNLTFSTLTVSNMSPEDSSIYLCSVEGEETQYFGPGTRLLVL.

This clone appeared a single time. The V gene is TRBV18, the J gene TRBJ1-5; TRBD1 is a possible D gene (6 bases). The V and J ends lost 3 bases and 6 bases respectively, with 21 bases between them. In germline, CDR1 is KGHSH, CDR2 LQKENI. The CDR3 is made up of 17 amino acids. The CDR3 nucleotides are TGTGCCAGCTCACCGGCTATTTGGGGGGCAGAAGGTCAGCCCCAGCATTTT. This translates into CASSPAIWGAEGQPQHF.

This clone was counted a few times. This chain links TRBV5-1 with TRBJ1-2; 7 nucleotides line up with TRBD1. CDR1 is SGHRS and CDR2 is YFSETQ in the germline V gene. The CDR3 extends over 14 amino acids. J was trimmed by 7 bases and V by 0 bases; bases with no gene match: 6. The CDR3 bases are TGCGCCAGCAGCTTGGCCGAAGGGGGCGGTGGCTACACCTTC. This gives the protein CASSLAEGGGGYTF.

This rearrangement joins TRBV6-1 to TRBJ1-2; D might be TRBD1 (6 bases). Germline CDR1 and CDR2: MNHNS and SASEGT. This CDR3 contains 13 residues. Trimming removed 7 bases from V and 3 bases from J, with 12 bases in between. The CDR3 protein is CASNTGFDYGYTF. DNA for the CDR3: TGTGCCAGCAATACAGGGTTCGACTATGGCTACACCTTC.

The V and J genes are TRBV27 and TRBJ1-6, with D perhaps TRBD1 (6 bases). Trimming stripped 7 bases from V and 6 bases from J, with 13 bases between. CDR1 and CDR2 from the germline V gene are MNHEY and SMNVEV (reference sequence). This CDR3 comprises 14 residues. In nucleotides, the CDR3 is TGTGCCAGCAAATTGGGCAGGGGTAATTCACCCCTCCACTTT. Protein sequence: CASKLGRGNSPLHF.

The J gene is TRBJ1-2, the V gene TRBV6-5; D gene ambiguous. This CDR3 spans 14 amino acids. V was trimmed by 6 bases and J by 8 bases, leaving 19 bases between them. Germline V lookup: CDR1 MNHEY, CDR2 SVGAGI. CDR3 nucleotide sequence: TGTGCCAGCAGGGGCGATGGGGTTAAGAGGGGCTACACCTTC. Amino acid sequence: CASRGDGVKRGYTF.

The genes are TRBV6-6 and TRBJ1-1; D unresolved. CDR1 is MNHNY, CDR2 SVGAGI, per germline (reference sequence). V shed 8 bases and J shed 8 bases, with 9 bases lying between them. The CDR3 runs 10 residues. Written as DNA, the CDR3 is TGTGCCAGCCGGGCTCGGGAAGCTTTCTTT. Translating it yields CASRAREAFF.

The chain joins TRBV11-2 to TRBJ2-1; 12 bases fit TRBD1. This CDR3 is built from 16 residues. The germline V gene has CDR1 SGHAT and CDR2 FQNNGV. V gave up 0 bases and J gave up 9 bases; unmatched junction bases: 6. Here the CDR3 DNA reads TGTGCCAGCAGCTTAGATCGGGGGACAGGGGGCACTGAGCAGTTCTTC. It encodes CASSLDRGTGGTEQFF.